The entry that follows covers one T cell receptor (beta chain) sequence. This sample also contains other DNA sequences that code for the same CDR3. Per the germline V gene, CDR1 is MNHEY and CDR2 is SVGAGI. The CDR3 is 14 amino acids. The V end lost 9 bases, the J end lost 1 base, and 13 bases lay between the germline ends. The data were taken from a study of OX40 agonist ivuxolimab in advanced cancers. Sequencing used immunoSEQ multiplex PCR; TCRdb keeps in-frame clones, though not all of them. In the table there are fewer than 55,000 clones, about 87% of which are singletons. The rearrangement uses TRBV6-5 and TRBJ1-3; unclear D gene. The TCR was taken from an adult with an advanced solid tumor such as melanoma, head and neck, liver or kidney cancer. This sample comprised CD4+ or CD8+ T cells sorted from blood, obtained in a trial of the OX40 agonist ivuxolimab. This CDR3 reads CASLGPSSGNTIYF. The CDR3 DNA is TGTGCCAGTCTGGGTCCCAGTTCTGGAAACACCATATATTTT.